The 15 T cell receptor beta chains below come from one sample, sequenced in a study of blood T cell repertoires in COVID-19. TCRdb's copy holds only in-frame clones and misses some; the assay was immunoSEQ multiplex PCR. In the table there are about 260,000 clones, about nine tenths of which are singletons. Input material: peripheral blood. The receptors come from a middle-aged woman who had recovered from COVID-19.

The chain has TRBV5-1 and TRBJ1-6, with 8 bases that match TRBD1. This CDR3 contains 13 residues. V shed 7 bases, J shed 7 bases, and the junction held 4 bases outside the gene matches. Per germline, CDR1 SGHRS and CDR2 YFSETQ. CDR3 loop: CASRQGRNSPLHF. Here the CDR3 DNA reads TGCGCCAGCCGACAGGGGAGGAATTCACCCCTCCACTTT.

The chain combines TRBV9 with TRBJ2-1; 8 nucleotides align to TRBD1. Germline-derived CDR1 and CDR2 are SGDLS and YYNGEE. Trimming removed 0 bases from V and 8 bases from J; junction bases left unmatched: 4. The CDR3 runs to 14 residues. The CDR3 nucleotides are TGTGCCAGCAGCGTAGAGGACAGGGTCCATGAGCAGTTCTTC. Amino acid sequence: CASSVEDRVHEQFF.

The chain is built from TRBV2 and TRBJ1-6; TRBD1 matches 8 bases. With V trimmed by 3 bases and J by 1 base, 2 bases remained unmatched. Germline assignment: CDR1 SNHLY and CDR2 FYNNEI. This CDR3 comprises 16 residues. The CDR3 DNA sequence: TGTGCCAGCAGTGAGCACAGGGGGTCCTATAATTCACCCCTCCACTTT. Its protein product is CASSEHRGSYNSPLHF. The full variable domain, its missing parts supplied by reference TRBV2 and TRBJ1-6, is EPEVTQTPSHQVTQMGQEVILRCVPISNHLYFYWYRQILGQKVEFLVSFYNNEISEKSEIFDDQFSVERPDGSNFTLKIRSTKLEDSAMYFCASSEHRGSYNSPLHFGNGTRLTVT.

J is TRBJ1-2 and V is TRBV2, with 9 bases that match TRBD1. Germline loops: CDR1 SNHLY, CDR2 FYNNEI. This CDR3 region has 12 residues. J was trimmed by 7 bases and V by 9 bases; bases with no gene match: 6. The CDR3 DNA follows: TGTGCCAGGGGACAGGGAGTCAGTGGCTACACCTTC. Its translation is CARGQGVSGYTF.

The CDR3 loop is CASSSGHPYEQYF. In nucleotides, the CDR3 is TGTGCCAGCAGCTCCGGACACCCCTACGAGCAGTACTTC. The chain links TRBV9 to TRBJ2-7; D possibly corresponds to TRBD1 (5 bases). Germline values: CDR1 SGDLS, CDR2 YYNGEE. The CDR3 has 13 residues. Trimming removed 4 bases from V and 2 bases from J, with 10 bases in between.

J is TRBJ1-1 and V is TRBV3-1 (or the pseudogene TRBV3-2), with 7 bases identical to TRBD1. The length of the CDR3 is 14 residues. The junction had 6 bases not matched to a gene; V was cut back by 3 bases and J by 5 bases. Germline CDR1 and CDR2: LGHDT and YNNKEL (reference sequence). The CDR3 is CASSQRDRRTEAFF. For the CDR3, the DNA is TGTGCCAGCAGCCAGAGGGACAGAAGAACTGAAGCTTTCTTT.

This sequence joins TRBV10-2 and TRBJ2-7, with TRBD1 as a possible D gene (5 bases). This CDR3 region has 13 residues. Germline assignment: CDR1 WSHSY and CDR2 SAAADI. V was pared by 5 bases and J by 6 bases, with 14 bases between. The CDR3 DNA sequence: TGCGCCAGCAGTTCTGGTACAGGCCTCGAGCAGTACTTC. Translation: CASSSGTGLEQYF.

CDR3 amino acids: CASNPRTGVFEKLFF. The CDR3 DNA reads as TGTGCCAGCAACCCCCGGACAGGGGTCTTTGAAAAACTGTTTTTT. The chain uses TRBV2 and TRBJ1-4; 9 nucleotides agree with TRBD1. Germline V gives CDR1 SNHLY, CDR2 FYNNEI. The CDR3 has 15 residues. Trimming at V came to 7 bases and at J to 7 bases, leaving 10 bases not matched to a gene.

V usage is TRBV4-3 and J usage is TRBJ1-2, with TRBD1 matching over 8 bases. The CDR3 extends over 15 amino acids. The J segment lost 4 bases and the V segment lost 1 base, leaving 5 bases of the junction unmatched. Germline V gene sequence: CDR1 LGHNA, CDR2 YSLEER. CDR3 DNA: TGCGCCAGCAGCCAAGGAGACAGGGGATTCTATGGCTACACCTTC. Translating gives CASSQGDRGFYGYTF.

The rearrangement joins TRBV5-1 to TRBJ2-3, with TRBD2 matching over 7 bases. V lost 5 bases and J lost 1; bases outside the gene matches: 4. CDR1 is SGHRS and CDR2 is YFSETQ in the germline V gene. The CDR3 has 14 residues. CDR3 in amino acids: CASRDLAGTDTQYF. The DNA for the CDR3 is TGCGCCAGCAGGGACCTAGCGGGCACAGATACGCAGTATTTT. The entire variable domain, with the rest obtained from reference TRBV5-1 and TRBJ2-3, is as follows: KAGVTQTPRYLIKTRGQQVTLSCSPISGHRSVSWYQQTPGQGLQFLFEYFSETQRNKGNFPGRFSGRQFSNSRSEMNVSTLELGDSALYLCASRDLAGTDTQYFGPGTRLTVL.

The sample holds one count of this clone. The chain is built from TRBV5-1 and TRBJ1-4; 8 nucleotides line up with TRBD1. The CDR3 covers 15 residues. The ends lost 4 bases at V and 3 bases at J; junction bases unmatched: 5. The germline V gene encodes CDR1 SGHRS and CDR2 YFSETQ. CDR3 in amino acids: CASSTRQGPNEKLFF. The CDR3 nucleotides read TGCGCCAGCAGCACACGACAGGGGCCTAATGAAAAACTGTTTTTT.

V gene TRBV7-9 combines with J gene TRBJ1-3; 8 positions agree with TRBD1. The CDR3 has 17 residues. V lost 3 bases and J lost 4; bases outside the gene matches: 11. Germline lookup yields CDR1 SEHNR and CDR2 FQNEAQ (reference sequence). In DNA form, the CDR3 reads TGTGCCAGCAGCTTTTGGACAGGGAGTTCGACGGGAAACACCATATATTTT. This sequence encodes CASSFWTGSSTGNTIYF.

The rearrangement uses TRBV7-9 and TRBJ1-3; possibly TRBD1 for D (6 bases). Per germline, CDR1 SEHNR and CDR2 FQNEAQ (reference sequence). The CDR3 contains 15 residues. The V and J ends lost 6 bases and 2 bases respectively, with 14 bases between them. This chain's CDR3 is CASRVAQGTGNTIYF. The CDR3 region has the DNA TGTGCCAGCAGGGTGGCACAGGGCACTGGAAACACCATATATTTT. The full variable domain, its missing parts supplied by reference TRBV7-9 and TRBJ1-3, is DTGVSQNPRHKITKRGQNVTFRCDPISEHNRLYWYRQTLGQGPEFLTYFQNEAQLEKSRLLSDRFSAERPKGSFSTLEIQRTEQGDSAMYLCASRVAQGTGNTIYFGEGSWLTVV.

The chain links TRBV6-2 or TRBV6-3 to TRBJ2-3, with 8 bases that match TRBD2. The V and J ends lost 4 bases and 6 bases, in that order; junction bases with no gene match: 15. This CDR3 contains 17 residues. Germline loops: CDR1 MNHEY, CDR2 SVGEGT. The CDR3 nucleotides are TGTGCCAGCAGTTCCCCCCCGGCGGGGGGCTTGAGGGATACGCAGTATTTT. Translating gives CASSSPPAGGLRDTQYF.

This clone appeared many times. The chain combines TRBV3-1 (or the pseudogene TRBV3-2) with TRBJ1-3, with D uncertain. CDR1 LGHDT and CDR2 YNNKEL come from the germline V gene (reference sequence). This CDR3 comprises 13 residues. Trimming removed 6 bases at V and 4 bases at J, with 10 bases between. This CDR3 reads CASSPTSGNTIYF. The CDR3, as DNA: TGTGCCAGCAGTCCCACTTCGGGAAACACCATATATTTT.